The next 30 T cell receptor beta chains were all read from a single sample in a study of T cell repertoires in cytomegalovirus infection. The antigens these receptors bind are not known. One entry per CDR3 protein results from TCRdb running MiXCR on the reads. The repertoire holds about 830,000 distinct CDR3 sequences, with about 31% as singletons. The source was cultured CD8+ T cells from PBMCs, collected from culture after CMV antigen stimulation. The receptors were sampled from a human donor in good health (CMV status not recorded). Some clones in this sample may be carry-over from other donors' samples.

This clonotype was seen repeatedly, ten times or more. The rearrangement uses TRBV7-2 and TRBJ2-3; no reliable D call. V lost 4 bases, J lost 2 bases, and 10 bases lay in between. The CDR3 loop spans 14 amino acids. CDR1 and CDR2 (germline): SGHTA, FQGNSA. The CDR3: CASSSPELTDTQYF. In nucleotides, the CDR3 is TGTGCCAGCAGCTCCCCCGAGCTCACAGATACGCAGTATTTT.

This chain connects TRBV5-6 to TRBJ1-2, with D possibly TRBD1 on 5 matching bases. This CDR3 contains 16 residues. Germline assignment: CDR1 SGHDT and CDR2 YYEEEE. Between the trimmed V and J ends, which lost 0 bases and 2 bases, there was a span of 14 bases. The CDR3 nucleotides read TGTGCCAGCAGCTTGGCTCGGAAGACAGTGAACTATGGCTACACCTTC. This gives the protein CASSLARKTVNYGYTF.

CDR3 in amino acids: CSARLPAGANTGELFF. In nucleotides, the CDR3 is TGCAGTGCTAGACTACCAGCCGGGGCGAACACCGGGGAGCTGTTTTTT. The J gene is TRBJ2-2, the V gene TRBV20-1, with D perhaps matching TRBD2 (5 bases). Per germline, CDR1 DFQATT and CDR2 SNEGSKA (reference sequence). Trimming removed 2 bases at V and 0 bases at J, with 13 bases between. There are 16 residues in the CDR3.

The CDR3 nucleotides are TGCAGCGTTGAAGGAGGACAGGGGGCCCGAAGAGGAGGCTACACCTTC. Amino acids: CSVEGGQGARRGGYTF. The chain employs TRBV29-1 and TRBJ1-2; 11 nucleotides line up with TRBD1. The CDR3 loop spans 16 amino acids. The V gene's germline CDR1 is SQVTM and CDR2 ANQGSEA. V lost 1 base and J lost 8; bases outside the gene matches: 12.

This clonotype has more than one count but fewer than ten. V gene TRBV7-9 combines with J gene TRBJ1-2; D unresolved. The CDR3 covers 12 residues. V was clipped by 6 bases and J by 6 bases, with 11 bases between them. The germline gives CDR1 SEHNR, CDR2 FQNEAQ (reference sequence). CDR3 sequence (DNA): TGTGCCAGCAGACAAGGGCCCCATGGCTACACCTTC. It specifies CASRQGPHGYTF.

The gene calls are TRBV27 and TRBJ2-7; no definite D call. V was cut by 3 bases and J by 2 bases, with 8 bases left in between. The CDR3 loop spans 13 amino acids. The germline CDR1 and CDR2 sequences are MNHEY and SMNVEV (reference sequence). The CDR3 nucleotides are TGTGCCAGCAGTTTCGGCGCCACCTACGAGCAGTACGTC. Translated, it gives CASSFGATYEQYV.

CDR3 in DNA: TGTGCCAGCTCAGTCGCGCAGTATTTT. Translating gives CASSVAQYF. The J gene is TRBJ2-3, the V gene TRBV6-1; no clear D. The CDR3 consists of 9 residues. Trimming took 8 bases from V and 10 from J, leaving 7 bases between them. Per the germline V gene, CDR1 is MNHNS and CDR2 is SASEGT.

At least ten counts were recorded for this clonotype. The chain links TRBV7-9 to TRBJ2-1, with 9 bases lining up with TRBD2. The CDR3 totals 19 residues. Germline CDR1 and CDR2: SEHNR and FQNEAQ (reference sequence). The junction had 14 bases not matched to a gene; V was cut back by 5 bases and J by 0 bases. The CDR3 DNA is TGTGCCAGCAGCCCCGGACTAGCGAGGGCATCTTTCTCCTACAATGAGCAGTTCTTC. It codes for CASSPGLARASFSYNEQFF.

Details on this clonotype: The junction departs from the called germline gene at one end, perhaps through a read error. V and J are TRBV7-9 and TRBJ1-4, with TRBD1 identical over 7 bases. Germline values: CDR1 SEHNR, CDR2 FQNEAQ (reference sequence). The CDR3 is 15 amino acids. The CDR3 region is CANSGLTGRDEKLFF. The CDR3 DNA reads TGTGCCAACAGCGGCCTGACAGGGAGAGATGAAAAACTGTTTTTT.

The table lists this clonotype with a few counts. The chain recombines TRBV12-3 or TRBV12-4 with TRBJ1-3; no definite D call. The CDR3 has 13 amino acids. V lost 5 bases to trimming and J lost 9 bases, with 14 bases between them. CDR3 DNA sequence: TGTGCCAGCAGTGGCCCTATGACGCCCACCATATATTTT. Translating gives CASSGPMTPTIYF.

The genes are TRBV2 and TRBJ1-1, with D possibly matching TRBD1 (5 bases). CDR3 length: 13 amino acids. Germline V lookup: CDR1 SNHLY, CDR2 FYNNEI. Trimming took 3 bases from V and 3 from J, leaving 8 bases between them. In DNA form, the CDR3 reads TGTGCCAGCAGTGACCTAGGGGACACTGAAGCTTTCTTT. Protein product: CASSDLGDTEAFF. Supplemented by reference TRBV2 and TRBJ1-1, the full variable domain reads EPEVTQTPSHQVTQMGQEVILRCVPISNHLYFYWYRQILGQKVEFLVSFYNNEISEKSEIFDDQFSVERPDGSNFTLKIRSTKLEDSAMYFCASSDLGDTEAFFGQGTRLTVV.

This clonotype has only a few counts. The genes are TRBV7-8 and TRBJ1-5; D is unclear. With 1 base removed from V and 4 bases from J, the gap between germline ends came to 5 bases. The CDR3 has 13 amino acids. CDR1 is SGHVS and CDR2 is FQNEAQ in the germline V gene. The chain's CDR3 is CASSLVYNQPQHF. Here the CDR3 DNA reads TGTGCCAGCAGCTTAGTTTATAATCAGCCCCAGCATTTT.

This clonotype has only one observation. The chain uses TRBV18 and TRBJ2-3, with D maybe TRBD2 (7 bases). CDR1 is KGHSH and CDR2 is LQKENI in the germline V gene. The CDR3 is made up of 17 amino acids. V was cut by 3 bases and J by 2 bases, with 18 bases left in between. In nucleotides, the CDR3 is TGTGCCAGCTCACCCCGGAGGGGGGGGGCCTACACAGATACGCAGTATTTT. It yields the protein CASSPRRGGAYTDTQYF.

The chain recombines TRBV6-5 with TRBJ2-2; possibly TRBD1 for D (5 bases). The germline V gene has CDR1 MNHEY and CDR2 SVGAGI. V lost 5 bases to trimming and J lost 5 bases, with 12 bases between them. This CDR3 spans 14 amino acids. DNA for the CDR3: TGTGCCAGCAGTACGACAGATTTAACCGGGGAGCTGTTTTTT. Translating it yields CASSTTDLTGELFF.

As to this clonotype: This likely stems from a read error, as it lies one base from a far larger clone. This chain links TRBV7-9 with TRBJ1-5; no clear D. The germline V gene encodes CDR1 SEHNR and CDR2 FQNEAQ (reference sequence). The CDR3 runs 14 residues. V lost 7 bases to trimming and J lost 3 bases, with 13 bases between them. The CDR3 nucleotides read TGTGCCAGCAACTTGGGCGGATTCAATCAGCCCCAGCATTTT. Translation: CASNLGGFNQPQHF.

The CDR3 region is CASSADGTYEQYF. DNA of the CDR3: TGTGCCAGCAGCGCGGACGGAACCTACGAGCAGTACTTC. This chain connects TRBV7-2 to TRBJ2-7; D unresolved. Trimming removed 5 bases at V and 2 bases at J, with 10 bases between. Germline V gene lookup returns CDR1 SGHTA and CDR2 FQGNSA. The CDR3 spans 13 residues.

In this sample, this clonotype turned up a few times. This rearrangement joins TRBV12-3 or TRBV12-4 to TRBJ2-1; D gene ambiguous. CDR3 length: 15 amino acids. Trimming removed 4 bases at V and 0 bases at J, with 10 bases between. CDR3 DNA: TGTGCCAGCAGTTCGGCTATCAGCTCCTACAATGAGCAGTTCTTC. Translating it yields CASSSAISSYNEQFF.

This clonotype has more than one count but fewer than ten. This sequence joins TRBV7-2 and TRBJ2-1; D call uncertain. V was cut by 4 bases and J by 4 bases, with 8 bases left in between. The length of the CDR3 is 13 residues. The germline V gene has CDR1 SGHTA and CDR2 FQGNSA. The CDR3 protein is CASSSDTYNEQFF. CDR3 nucleotide sequence: TGTGCCAGCAGCTCTGACACTTACAATGAGCAGTTCTTC.

Only a few counts were recorded for this clonotype. V and J are TRBV29-1 and TRBJ1-2; TRBD1 might be the D (5 bases). The CDR3 totals 13 residues. Germline loops: CDR1 SQVTM, CDR2 ANQGSEA. The ends were cut back, 3 bases at V and 5 bases at J, with 13 bases in the middle. The CDR3 coding sequence is TGCAGCGTTGACGACGGGGGGTTTTATGGCTACACCTTC. As protein: CSVDDGGFYGYTF.

This clonotype occurred a few times. The V and J genes are TRBV7-2 and TRBJ1-3; 10 bases are shared with TRBD1. Germline values: CDR1 SGHTA, CDR2 FQGNSA. V was clipped by 1 base and J by 8 bases; unmatched bases: 2. The CDR3 length is 14 residues. The CDR3 reads CASSLGQGADTIYF. Written as DNA, the CDR3 is TGTGCCAGCAGCTTAGGACAGGGGGCAGACACCATATATTTT.

This clonotype was detected ten times or more. This rearrangement joins TRBV7-6 to TRBJ2-5; 7 bases match TRBD2. Trimming removed 1 base from V and 3 bases from J; junction bases left unmatched: 5. Germline loops: CDR1 SGHVS, CDR2 FNYEAQ. CDR3 length: 15 residues. CDR3 DNA: TGTGCCAGCAGCTTAGTACCTAGCGGAAAAGAGACCCAGTACTTC. Its protein product is CASSLVPSGKETQYF.

V usage is TRBV10-3 and J usage is TRBJ2-2; no reliable D call. Trimming took off 6 bases at V and 7 bases at J, with 6 bases between the two ends. This CDR3 comprises 11 residues. The germline gives CDR1 ENHRY, CDR2 SYGVKD. DNA of the CDR3: TGTGCCATCAGCCAGAACGGGGAGCTGTTTTTT. Its protein product is CAISQNGELFF.

There are a few counts of this clonotype. The rearrangement joins TRBV5-5 to TRBJ1-3; TRBD1 matches 8 bases. Germline V gene data show CDR1 as SGHKS and CDR2 as YYEKEE (reference sequence). Trimming removed 7 bases from V and 5 bases from J; junction bases left unmatched: 5. CDR3 size: 13 residues. CDR3 nucleotide sequence: TGTGCCAGCGGATGGACAGGGCGAAACACCATATATTTT. Encoded protein: CASGWTGRNTIYF.

The chain employs TRBV6-5 and TRBJ2-7, with 7 bases that match TRBD1. Trimming removed 6 bases from V and 4 bases from J; junction bases left unmatched: 12. CDR3 length equals 15 residues. Per the germline V gene, CDR1 is MNHEY and CDR2 is SVGAGI. This CDR3 reads CASSPETGTGYEQYF. The CDR3 DNA sequence: TGTGCCAGCAGCCCCGAGACAGGGACGGGGTACGAGCAGTACTTC.

V and J are TRBV7-9 and TRBJ2-7, with TRBD1 matching over 9 bases. This CDR3 contains 15 residues. Germline V gene lookup returns CDR1 SEHNR and CDR2 FQNEAQ (reference sequence). J gave up 2 bases and V 5 bases, and 7 bases lay outside the gene matches. The CDR3 here is CASSTGQGIAYEQYF. In DNA, the CDR3 is TGTGCCAGCAGCACCGGACAGGGGATCGCCTACGAGCAGTACTTC.

The chain carries TRBV20-1 and TRBJ2-7; TRBD1 might be the D (5 bases). Trimming removed 1 base from V and 0 bases from J, with 16 bases in between. CDR3 size: 16 residues. The germline CDR1 and CDR2 sequences are DFQATT and SNEGSKA (reference sequence). The CDR3, as DNA: TGCAGTGCTAGAGGTGAAGGGGCGGTACACTCCTACGAGCAGTACTTC. Its protein product is CSARGEGAVHSYEQYF.

This clonotype was seen more than once but under ten times. The V gene is TRBV12-3 or TRBV12-4, the J gene TRBJ1-4, with 11 bases fitting TRBD1. The CDR3 spans 17 residues. The V gene end was trimmed by 7 bases and the J gene end by 0 bases; junction bases not matched to a gene: 7. The CDR3 sequence is CASKTDRGLSTNEKLFF. CDR3 DNA sequence: TGTGCCAGCAAGACGGACAGGGGGCTCTCAACTAATGAAAAACTGTTTTTT.

The chain recombines TRBV5-1 with TRBJ2-5, with D perhaps matching TRBD1 or TRBD2 (5 bases each). Germline CDR1 and CDR2: SGHRS and YFSETQ. This CDR3 spans 15 amino acids. The ends were cut back, 4 bases at V and 4 bases at J, with 17 bases in the middle. The CDR3 DNA sequence: TGCGCCAGCAGCCCAGGCCCAGATGGGGGAGAGACCCAGTACTTC. Its translation: CASSPGPDGGETQYF.

This clonotype was detected only a few times. This chain links TRBV19 with TRBJ2-7; 7 bases match TRBD2. The CDR3 is made up of 14 amino acids. Germline V CDR1 and CDR2: LNHDA, SQIVND (reference sequence). With 1 base clipped from V and 3 bases from J, the junction kept 3 bases outside the gene matches. As DNA, the CDR3 is TGTGCCAGTAGTATAGCCTCGGGGGGCTACGAGCAGTACGTC. This translates into CASSIASGGYEQYV.

This clonotype occurred a few times. This chain joins TRBV7-6 and TRBJ2-2; D possibly corresponds to TRBD2 (5 bases). Germline lookup yields CDR1 SGHVS and CDR2 FNYEAQ. Trimming shortened V by 2 bases and J by 6 bases, and 13 bases separated the two germline ends. The CDR3 has 15 amino acids. CDR3 residues: CASSLYTSRAGELFF. CDR3 DNA: TGTGCCAGCAGCTTATACACGTCGCGGGCCGGGGAGCTGTTTTTT. Full variable domain (missing parts from reference TRBV7-6 and TRBJ2-2): GAGVSQSPRYKVTKRGQDVALRCDPISGHVSLYWYRQALGQGPEFLTYFNYEAQQDKSGLPNDRFSAERPEGSISTLTIQRTEQRDSAMYRCASSLYTSRAGELFFGEGSRLTVL.